Below, 32 T cell receptor beta chains from the same sample are listed, as sequenced in a study of CD8+ T cells in alopecia areata. RNA was extracted and reverse transcribed into cDNA as the sequencing template. The protocol was immunoSEQ multiplex PCR, while the TCRdb copy is restricted to in-frame clones and leaves out a portion. The sample shows fewer than 250,000 clones, over 60% of them seen only once. The treatment: oral pan-JAK inhibitor, 5-10 mg twice daily. The sequences come from CD4+ T cells sorted from blood, collected at week 4, from a patient treated with tofacitinib. The origin of the receptors is a human donor with alopecia areata.

The chain joins TRBV11-2 to TRBJ1-1, with D perhaps TRBD1 (6 bases). The CDR3 extends over 14 amino acids. CDR1 and CDR2 from the germline V gene are SGHAT and FQNNGV. Trimming took off 5 bases at V and 1 base at J, with 11 bases between the two ends. Here the CDR3 reads CASSHRGANTEAFF. The CDR3 coding sequence is TGTGCCAGCAGCCATCGGGGGGCGAACACTGAAGCTTTCTTT.

V gene TRBV19 combines with J gene TRBJ1-2; perhaps TRBD1 as D (5 bases). V lost 8 bases, J lost 7 bases, and 20 bases lay in between. The CDR3 consists of 14 residues. CDR1 is LNHDA, CDR2 SQIVND, per germline (reference sequence). The CDR3 DNA sequence: TGTGCCAGTTCCTGGGCAGGGATGATTAGTGGCTACACCTTC. It codes for CASSWAGMISGYTF.

The table lists this clone with a few counts. The chain combines TRBV29-1 with TRBJ2-1; 14 nucleotides align to TRBD2. V dropped 7 bases and J dropped 5; count of bases not matched to a gene: 4. Germline V gene data show CDR1 as SQVTM and CDR2 as ANQGSEA. CDR3 length: 14 amino acids. CDR3 loop: CSARLAGGHNEQFF. The CDR3 region has the DNA TGCAGCGCCAGACTAGCGGGGGGGCACAATGAGCAGTTCTTC.

This chain links TRBV30 with TRBJ1-2; no definite D call. Per the germline V gene, CDR1 is GTSNPN and CDR2 is SVGIG (reference sequence). Between the trimmed V and J ends, which lost 7 bases and 6 bases, there was a span of 9 bases. CDR3 size: 10 residues. CDR3 protein: CASPEDGYTF. The CDR3 region has the DNA TGTGCCTCTCCGGAGGATGGCTACACCTTC.

This clone has just a few counts. The sample holds other DNA sequences that translate to the same CDR3. V usage is TRBV18 and J usage is TRBJ1-5, with unresolved D. CDR3 size: 12 residues. Germline V CDR1 and CDR2: KGHSH, LQKENI. Trimming took 2 bases from V and 4 from J, leaving 3 bases between them. The CDR3 sequence is CASSPGNQPQHF. CDR3 DNA sequence: TGTGCCAGCTCACCAGGGAATCAGCCCCAGCATTTT.

In DNA, the CDR3 is TGTGCCAGCAGCGTAGCGGGGGACCCCTACAATGAGCAGTTCTTC. Amino acids: CASSVAGDPYNEQFF. This chain joins TRBV9 and TRBJ2-1, with D maybe TRBD2 (6 bases). The V gene's germline CDR1 is SGDLS and CDR2 YYNGEE. This CDR3 is built from 15 residues. V lost 0 bases, J lost 2 bases, and 9 bases lay in between.

This clone was counted a single time. V is TRBV29-1 and J is TRBJ2-7; D remains ambiguous. V was shortened by 1 base and J by 3 bases, with 10 bases between the two germline ends. There are 13 residues in the CDR3. The germline V gene encodes CDR1 SQVTM and CDR2 ANQGSEA. CDR3 sequence reads: CSVEGVSRYEQYF. CDR3 bases: TGCAGCGTTGAAGGGGTTTCCCGCTACGAGCAGTACTTC.

This clone showed up just a few times. The sample has other DNA sequences that encode this CDR3 too. CDR3 nucleotides: TGTGCCAGCAGTTACTCGTACTCAACCTACGAGCAGTACTTC. Its protein product is CASSYSYSTYEQYF. The chain is built from TRBV6-5 and TRBJ2-7, with D unclear. CDR3 size: 14 residues. V was cut by 0 bases and J by 2 bases, with 8 bases left in between. Germline lookup yields CDR1 MNHEY and CDR2 SVGAGI.

This clone was seen more than once but under ten times. The genes are TRBV29-1 and TRBJ2-1, with D perhaps TRBD2 (5 bases). The CDR3 has 11 amino acids. Germline V lookup: CDR1 SQVTM, CDR2 ANQGSEA. Deletions cut 4 bases from V and 8 bases from J, with 9 bases between. The CDR3 sequence is CSVVDFDEQFF. The CDR3 DNA follows: TGCAGCGTTGTGGACTTCGATGAGCAGTTCTTC.

The chain uses TRBV5-6 and TRBJ2-1, with 8 bases identical to TRBD2. Germline V lookup: CDR1 SGHDT, CDR2 YYEEEE. The CDR3 covers 13 residues. The J segment lost 7 bases and the V segment lost 2 bases, leaving 2 bases of the junction unmatched. CDR3 protein: CASSFPGGNEQFF. CDR3 DNA: TGTGCCAGCAGCTTTCCGGGGGGGAATGAGCAGTTCTTC.

The V and J genes are TRBV29-1 and TRBJ2-5, with 10 bases matching TRBD2. Germline V gives CDR1 SQVTM, CDR2 ANQGSEA. The CDR3 has 13 amino acids. Unmatched junction bases numbered 7, after V lost 8 bases and J lost 4 bases. The CDR3 protein is CSRSGGAGETQYF. CDR3 sequence (DNA): TGCAGCCGAAGCGGGGGGGCAGGAGAGACCCAGTACTTC.

This clone was seen a few times. The V and J genes are TRBV23-1 and TRBJ2-1; TRBD2 matches 7 bases. TRBV23-1 is labeled an ORF, and its function is uncertain. The V segment lost 10 bases and the J segment 5 bases; nucleotides outside the gene matches: 14. This CDR3 has 15 residues. CDR3 bases: TGCGCCACCGACCCCCAGGGACGGGGGGACAATGAGCAGTTCTTC. Its protein product is CATDPQGRGDNEQFF.

The J gene is TRBJ1-1, the V gene TRBV11-1; TRBD1 might be the D (5 bases). The CDR3 is made up of 14 amino acids. V was clipped by 3 bases and J by 3 bases, with 11 bases between them. Germline V CDR1 and CDR2: SGHAT, FQDESV (reference sequence). The CDR3 sequence: CASSLMGGDTEAFF. The CDR3 nucleotides are TGTGCCAGCAGCTTGATGGGAGGGGACACTGAAGCTTTCTTT.

The rearrangement joins TRBV4-1 to TRBJ2-2; 7 bases map to TRBD1. Losses at the gene ends were 3 bases for V and 0 bases for J; bases not matched to a gene: 7. Germline V gives CDR1 MGHRA, CDR2 YSYEKL. The CDR3 is made up of 17 amino acids. In DNA form, the CDR3 reads TGCGCCAGCAGCCAGTCCAGACAGGGCCCGAACACCGGGGAGCTGTTTTTT. Amino acids: CASSQSRQGPNTGELFF.

The chain employs TRBV11-2 and TRBJ2-7; 8 bases fit TRBD2. The CDR3 spans 14 residues. The V gene end was trimmed by 7 bases and the J gene end by 2 bases; junction bases not matched to a gene: 7. Germline V gives CDR1 SGHAT, CDR2 FQNNGV. This chain's CDR3 is CASKSGGMAYEQYF. The CDR3 DNA follows: TGTGCCAGCAAATCGGGGGGGATGGCCTACGAGCAGTACTTC. Variable domain in full (rest from reference TRBV11-2 and TRBJ2-7): EAGVAQSPRYKIIEKRQSVAFWCNPISGHATLYWYQQILGQGPKLLIQFQNNGVVDDSQLPKDRFSAERLKGVDSTLKIQPAKLEDSAVYLCASKSGGMAYEQYFGPGTRLTVT.

About this clone itself: Additional DNA sequences in this sample encode the identical CDR3. The V call is TRBV29-1, the J call TRBJ1-1, with D unclear. This CDR3 comprises 13 residues. Trimming took 5 bases from V and 0 from J, leaving 10 bases between them. The germline gives CDR1 SQVTM, CDR2 ANQGSEA. CDR3 nucleotides: TGCAGCGTTTCTGGGAGGCTGAACACTGAAGCTTTCTTT. Translated, it gives CSVSGRLNTEAFF. Full variable domain (rest looked up from reference TRBV29-1 and TRBJ1-1): SAVISQKPSRDICQRGTSLTIQCQVDSQVTMMFWYRQQPGQSLTLIATANQGSEATYESGFVIDKFPISRPNLTFSTLTVSNMSPEDSSIYLCSVSGRLNTEAFFGQGTRLTVV.

This rearrangement joins TRBV30 to TRBJ1-2; D call uncertain. There are 12 residues in the CDR3. V shed 2 bases and J shed 4 bases, with 8 bases lying between them. Per the germline V gene, CDR1 is GTSNPN and CDR2 is SVGIG (reference sequence). CDR3 region: CAWSISPYGYTF. The CDR3 DNA reads as TGTGCCTGGAGTATCTCCCCCTATGGCTACACCTTC.

The chain joins TRBV6-5 to TRBJ1-2; possibly TRBD1 for D (6 bases). This CDR3 has 14 residues. The germline V gene encodes CDR1 MNHEY and CDR2 SVGAGI. V shed 5 bases and J shed 9 bases, with 19 bases lying between them. CDR3 sequence: CASSELQGRVSYTF. Written as DNA, the CDR3 is TGTGCCAGCAGTGAGCTACAGGGCAGGGTGAGCTACACCTTC.

This clone was seen only a few times. At one boundary the junction diverges from the germline segment, which might be a read error. The gene calls are TRBV6-1 and TRBJ1-2; D might be TRBD1 (5 bases). The CDR3 sequence is 11 residues long. Germline assignment: CDR1 MNHNS and CDR2 SASEGT. CDR3 bases: TGTGCCAGCAGGCAGGTCGGGGCGACCAGCTTC. Protein sequence: CASRQVGATSF.

The chain joins TRBV4-2 to TRBJ2-3; 10 nucleotides line up with TRBD2. Germline V gives CDR1 LGHNA, CDR2 YNFKEQ. The CDR3 consists of 15 residues. V shed 7 bases and J 4 bases; nucleotides not matched to a gene: 8. CDR3 loop: CASTRSGGGPDTQYF. The CDR3, as DNA: TGTGCCAGCACCCGGAGCGGGGGGGGCCCAGATACGCAGTATTTT.

The chain recombines TRBV7-9 with TRBJ1-2; D unclear. Germline V CDR1 and CDR2: SEHNR, FQNEAQ (reference sequence). This CDR3 region has 14 residues. Trimming took 1 base from V and 4 from J, leaving 10 bases between them. CDR3 nucleotide sequence: TGTGCCAGCAGCTTAGTTTCGGCAGCCTATGGCTACACCTTC. Translation: CASSLVSAAYGYTF.

This rearrangement joins TRBV10-3 to TRBJ2-3; D is possibly TRBD1 or TRBD2 (5 bases each). Germline V gene data show CDR1 as ENHRY and CDR2 as SYGVKD. The CDR3 is 14 residues long. Trimming removed 2 bases from V and 7 bases from J, with 13 bases in between. CDR3 sequence (DNA): TGTGCCATCAGTGAGAGGGACGGGTCCAATACGCAGTATTTT. Its protein is CAISERDGSNTQYF.

This clone has a handful of counts. The genes are TRBV25-1 and TRBJ2-2, with D perhaps TRBD2 (6 bases). Germline CDR1 MGHDK, CDR2 SYGVNS. V was pared by 3 bases and J by 0 bases, with 8 bases between. This CDR3 contains 15 residues. CDR3 sequence reads: CASSEGGANTGELFF. CDR3 bases: TGTGCCAGCAGTGAGGGCGGGGCGAACACCGGGGAGCTGTTTTTT.

V usage is TRBV5-1 and J usage is TRBJ2-2, with TRBD2 matching over 7 bases. CDR3 length: 15 residues. Germline V gives CDR1 SGHRS, CDR2 YFSETQ. With 5 bases clipped from V and 0 bases from J, the junction kept 4 bases outside the gene matches. The CDR3 here is CASRPSGPNTGELFF. In DNA, the CDR3 is TGCGCCAGCAGACCTAGCGGCCCGAACACCGGGGAGCTGTTTTTT.

This sequence joins TRBV29-1 and TRBJ2-1; D possibly corresponds to TRBD2 (5 bases). This CDR3 has 13 residues. V lost 7 bases and J 7 bases, leaving 17 bases between the germline ends. Germline loops: CDR1 SQVTM, CDR2 ANQGSEA. The DNA of the CDR3 is TGCAGCGCCCGCCGGGGTTTAGAGAATGAGCAGTTCTTC. Translating gives CSARRGLENEQFF.

The rearrangement links TRBV18 to TRBJ2-4; D gene unclear. V dropped 0 bases and J dropped 0 bases, with 6 bases sitting between them. Per the germline V gene, CDR1 is KGHSH and CDR2 is LQKENI. CDR3 length: 15 residues. CDR3 nucleotides: TGTGCCAGCTCACCACCGTCCCTAGCCAAAAACATTCAGTACTTC. This translates into CASSPPSLAKNIQYF.

This clone showed up just a few times. The chain is built from TRBV29-1 and TRBJ2-4; the D gene is possibly TRBD1 (5 bases). This CDR3 has 14 amino acids. Trimming stripped 2 bases from V and 9 bases from J, with 17 bases between. Germline V gene data show CDR1 as SQVTM and CDR2 as ANQGSEA. The CDR3 reads CSVEPLAGLGIQYF. CDR3 nucleotide sequence: TGCAGCGTTGAACCCCTGGCAGGGTTGGGCATTCAGTACTTC.

DNA for the CDR3: TGTGCCAGCAGTCTTGGCAGGCCCTACGAGCAGTACTTC. It is translated as CASSLGRPYEQYF. The chain employs TRBV2 and TRBJ2-7; D gene unclear. V shed 5 bases and J shed 2 bases, with 10 bases lying between them. CDR1 SNHLY and CDR2 FYNNEI come from the germline V gene. This CDR3 has 13 amino acids. Combining the CDR3 with reference TRBV2 and TRBJ2-7 gives the whole variable domain EPEVTQTPSHQVTQMGQEVILRCVPISNHLYFYWYRQILGQKVEFLVSFYNNEISEKSEIFDDQFSVERPDGSNFTLKIRSTKLEDSAMYFCASSLGRPYEQYFGPGTRLTVT.

This chain joins TRBV14 and TRBJ2-3; possibly TRBD1 for D (5 bases). V dropped 3 bases and J dropped 6 bases, with 10 bases sitting between them. CDR3 length: 13 amino acids. The germline V gene has CDR1 SGHDN and CDR2 FVKESK. The chain's CDR3 is CASSHRVRDTQYF. For the CDR3, the DNA is TGTGCCAGCAGCCACAGGGTCCGGGATACGCAGTATTTT. The full variable domain, its missing parts supplied by reference TRBV14 and TRBJ2-3, is EAGVTQFPSHSVIEKGQTVTLRCDPISGHDNLYWYRRVMGKEIKFLLHFVKESKQDESGMPNNRFLAERTGGTYSTLKVQPAELEDSGVYFCASSHRVRDTQYFGPGTRLTVL.

The chain couples TRBV4-2 to TRBJ1-6, with D unclear. This CDR3 region has 15 residues. From germline, CDR1 is LGHNA and CDR2 YNFKEQ. The V gene lost 2 bases and the J gene lost 7 bases, with 12 bases spanning the gap. The CDR3 spells CASSQFGNRNSPLHF. The CDR3 region has the DNA TGTGCCAGCAGCCAATTCGGGAATCGGAATTCACCCCTCCACTTT.

The J gene is TRBJ1-2, the V gene TRBV11-2; no clear D. Trimming pared 4 bases from V and 4 bases from J, leaving 13 bases between. Germline V gives CDR1 SGHAT, CDR2 FQNNGV. This CDR3 contains 14 residues. CDR3 residues: CASSSPRGFYGYTF. For the CDR3, the DNA is TGTGCCAGCAGCTCCCCTCGGGGATTCTATGGCTACACCTTC.

CDR3 nucleotide sequence: TGTGCCAGCTCCTCGGGACTTGTTAAGAACACCGGGGAGCTGTTTTTT. This gives the protein CASSSGLVKNTGELFF. The V and J genes are TRBV18 and TRBJ2-2; D is perhaps TRBD2 (6 bases). V was pared by 6 bases and J by 1 base, with 15 bases between. Germline V gene lookup returns CDR1 KGHSH and CDR2 LQKENI. This CDR3 is built from 16 residues.